Each of the 25 T cell receptor beta chains below was sequenced from the same sample in a study of patients and donors after allogeneic stem cell transplantation (TCRdb year 2020). Libraries were constructed by RT-PCR. Data came from a NextSeq 550. TCRdb's own reprocessing of the public reads used fastp at Q25 and MiXCR and kept productive beta chains. Rows are unified per CDR3 protein, each entry keeping the most common DNA and genes. For this sample there are 190,000 or so distinct CDR3 sequences; 35% to 45% appear just once. Roughly 11% of the sample is held by the ten biggest clonotypes. The specimen was blood, either unsorted or a sorted T cell fraction (not recorded which). The source is a human donor who was either an allogeneic HSCT recipient or a stem cell or donor lymphocyte infusion donor (not recorded which). It is not recorded whose cells these are; they may come from a transplant donor.

This clonotype was seen only a few times. The rearrangement links TRBV20-1 to TRBJ1-4, with D possibly being TRBD1 (5 bases). The CDR3 is 16 residues long. CDR1 DFQATT and CDR2 SNEGSKA come from the germline V gene (reference sequence). The DNA for the CDR3 is TGCAGCCTCTTAGCCGGGGCTCCTGCGACTAATGAAAAACTGTTTTTT. Its translation: CSLLAGAPATNEKLFF.

This clonotype appeared a few times. The genes are TRBV3-1 and TRBJ1-1; TRBD1 matches 7 bases. The V gene's germline CDR1 is LGHDT and CDR2 YNNKEL (reference sequence). With 1 base clipped from V and 3 bases from J, the junction kept 2 bases outside the gene matches. The CDR3 has 14 amino acids. Written as DNA, the CDR3 is TGTGCCAGCAGCCAAGGACAGGGCCACACTGAAGCTTTCTTT. This sequence encodes CASSQGQGHTEAFF.

The chain employs TRBV5-1 and TRBJ1-2; TRBD1 matches at 7 bases. The CDR3 contains 15 residues. The V gene's germline CDR1 is SGHRS and CDR2 YFSETQ. After removal of 4 bases from V and 5 bases from J, the junction contained 11 bases not matched to a gene. The DNA of the CDR3 is TGCGCCAGCAGCATACTACAGGGGCGCGGTTATGGCTACACCTTC. Its protein is CASSILQGRGYGYTF.

This chain links TRBV10-3 with TRBJ1-1; D not certain. Germline values: CDR1 ENHRY, CDR2 SYGVKD. Trimming took off 6 bases at V and 10 bases at J, with 15 bases between the two ends. The CDR3 totals 12 residues. The CDR3 is CAIRSFGEVAFF. The DNA of the CDR3 is TGTGCCATCAGATCCTTCGGGGAGGTAGCTTTCTTT.

This clonotype was seen a few times. The chain joins TRBV6-2 or TRBV6-3 to TRBJ1-6, with D tentatively TRBD1 (6 bases). CDR1 MNHEY and CDR2 SVGEGT come from the germline V gene. The CDR3 is 15 amino acids. The ends were cut back, 2 bases at V and 9 bases at J, with 14 bases in the middle. In DNA form, the CDR3 reads TGTGCCAGCAGTTACGGGGGGGCCGAGCGTTCACCCCTCCACTTT. Protein: CASSYGGAERSPLHF.

In its sample, this clonotype was seen a few times. One end of the junction fails to match germline, which may point to a read error. The chain combines TRBV20-1 with TRBJ1-2; no definite D call. Germline V gene sequence: CDR1 DFQATT, CDR2 SNEGSKA (reference sequence). The CDR3 is 15 amino acids. CDR3 coding DNA: TGCAGTGCTAGAGATCTGGGAGTCCCAAACTATGGCTACGCCTTC. Protein: CSARDLGVPNYGYAF.

This sequence joins TRBV5-4 and TRBJ1-2; D is uncertain. The CDR3 spans 13 residues. Germline CDR1 reads SGHNT; CDR2 reads YYREEE (reference sequence). Trimming removed 0 bases from V and 4 bases from J, with 7 bases in between. This chain's CDR3 is CASSLGVIYGYTF. In nucleotides, the CDR3 is TGTGCCAGCAGCTTGGGAGTCATCTATGGCTACACCTTC.

J is TRBJ1-5 and V is TRBV5-1; a possible D gene is TRBD1 (5 bases). Looked up from germline, CDR1 is SGHRS and CDR2 is YFSETQ. The CDR3 runs 13 residues. Deletions cut 1 base from V and 7 bases from J, with 9 bases between. In DNA, the CDR3 is TGCGCCAGCAGCTTGCAGGGACCCCAGCCCCAGCATTTT. The encoded protein is CASSLQGPQPQHF.

This clonotype has only one observation. The chain joins TRBV27 to TRBJ1-1, with 9 bases matching TRBD1. CDR1 is MNHEY, CDR2 SMNVEV, per germline (reference sequence). CDR3 length: 13 residues. The V gene end was trimmed by 0 bases and the J gene end by 8 bases; junction bases not matched to a gene: 1. This CDR3 is CASSLSGTGEAFF. CDR3 bases: TGTGCCAGCAGTTTATCTGGGACAGGGGAAGCTTTCTTT.

V is TRBV6-5 and J is TRBJ1-1, with a weak D call TRBD1 (6 bases). CDR1 is MNHEY, CDR2 SVGAGI, per germline. CDR3 size: 13 residues. V shed 2 bases and J shed 5 bases, with 9 bases lying between them. The CDR3 here is CASSYEGETEAFF. The CDR3 DNA follows: TGTGCCAGCAGTTACGAGGGGGAGACTGAAGCTTTCTTT.

This clonotype came up a few times. This chain uses TRBV4-1 with TRBJ2-2; a possible D gene is TRBD1 (6 bases). V gave up 6 bases and J gave up 5 bases, with 10 bases separating them. The CDR3 runs to 13 residues. Germline V gene lookup returns CDR1 MGHRA and CDR2 YSYEKL. Here the CDR3 reads CASRQGGTGELFF. DNA for the CDR3: TGCGCCAGCAGACAGGGTGGTACCGGGGAGCTGTTTTTT.

The chain joins TRBV3-1 to TRBJ2-7; D is unclear. Trimming took 1 base from V and 0 from J, leaving 10 bases between them. The V gene's germline CDR1 is LGHDT and CDR2 YNNKEL (reference sequence). The length of the CDR3 is 15 residues. CDR3 residues: CASSQALSPSYEQYF. In nucleotides, the CDR3 is TGTGCCAGCAGCCAAGCGCTCTCGCCCTCCTACGAGCAGTACTTC.

CDR3 nucleotides: TGTGCCAGCAGCTTAAAGTTTGCGGGCGGGGCCCAGTTCTTC. This gives the protein CASSLKFAGGAQFF. V usage is TRBV7-6 and J usage is TRBJ2-1, with D maybe TRBD2 (6 bases). The V gene lost 2 bases and the J gene lost 13 bases, with 18 bases spanning the gap. CDR1 and CDR2 (germline): SGHVS, FNYEAQ. CDR3 length: 14 residues.

The table lists this clonotype with a few counts. V is TRBV5-1 and J is TRBJ1-1, with D tentatively TRBD1 (6 bases). Trimming left V 4 bases short and J 4 bases short, with 20 bases between. The CDR3 is 16 amino acids. The germline V gene has CDR1 SGHRS and CDR2 YFSETQ. CDR3 protein: CASSARTGTWITEAFF. As DNA, the CDR3 is TGCGCCAGCAGCGCACGCACAGGGACGTGGATCACTGAAGCTTTCTTT.

The CDR3 bases are TGTGCCAGCAGTTTAAATTCGGCAGGCAATAATGAAAAACTGTTTTTT. Amino acids: CASSLNSAGNNEKLFF. The genes are TRBV12-3 or TRBV12-4 and TRBJ1-4; D gene uncertain. V lost 2 bases, J lost 4 bases, and 14 bases lay in between. The CDR3 consists of 16 residues.

The J gene is TRBJ2-2, the V gene TRBV27, with TRBD1 matching 11 bases. The CDR3 totals 17 residues. Germline V lookup: CDR1 MNHEY, CDR2 SMNVEV (reference sequence). J was trimmed by 8 bases and V by 5 bases; bases with no gene match: 13. The CDR3 here is CASSPRTGQGARGELFF. CDR3 in DNA: TGTGCCAGCAGTCCCCGTACAGGACAGGGGGCGAGGGGGGAGCTGTTTTTT.

This clonotype was seen more than once but under ten times. V is TRBV12-3 or TRBV12-4 and J is TRBJ1-1; TRBD1 matches 8 bases. The CDR3 extends over 14 amino acids. The V gene end was trimmed by 5 bases and the J gene end by 1 base; junction bases not matched to a gene: 3. The DNA of the CDR3 is TGTGCCAGCAGTCCGGGGACAGGGAACACTGAAGCTTTCTTT. Its translation: CASSPGTGNTEAFF.

This chain connects TRBV4-3 to TRBJ1-3; perhaps TRBD1 as D (5 bases). The CDR3 has 15 amino acids. V was pared by 0 bases and J by 2 bases, with 8 bases between. Germline CDR1 reads LGHNA; CDR2 reads YSLEER. The CDR3 here is CASSQEGGTGNTIYF. CDR3 DNA: TGCGCCAGCAGCCAAGAGGGGGGAACTGGAAACACCATATATTTT.

In its sample, this clonotype was seen a few times. The genes are TRBV7-9 and TRBJ2-3; 10 bases line up with TRBD2. This CDR3 has 16 amino acids. The ends lost 4 bases at V and 1 base at J; junction bases unmatched: 5. CDR1 and CDR2 from the germline V gene are SEHNR and FQNEAQ (reference sequence). The CDR3 DNA reads as TGTGCCAGCAGCTCGATCCTAGCGGGGGGCACAGATACGCAGTATTTT. This translates into CASSSILAGGTDTQYF.

The CDR3 loop reads CASSIRGGDTQYF. CDR3 nucleotides: TGTGCCAGCAGCATCAGGGGCGGAGATACGCAGTATTTT. This chain connects TRBV7-2 to TRBJ2-3; maybe TRBD1 (6 bases). Trimming left V 5 bases short and J 5 bases short, with 11 bases between. This CDR3 comprises 13 residues. Looked up from germline, CDR1 is SGHTA and CDR2 is FQGNSA.

This clonotype was seen a single time. V and J are TRBV5-1 and TRBJ2-4, with TRBD1 matching 7 bases. Losses at the gene ends were 2 bases for V and 0 bases for J; bases not matched to a gene: 11. Germline-derived CDR1 and CDR2 are SGHRS and YFSETQ. The CDR3 covers 18 residues. The CDR3 sequence is CASSFYGTATSAKNIQYF. DNA of the CDR3: TGCGCCAGCAGCTTCTACGGGACAGCCACCTCAGCCAAAAACATTCAGTACTTC.

The CDR3 reads CASSFGRVNQPQHF. The CDR3 DNA reads as TGTGCCAGCAGCTTCGGACGGGTCAATCAGCCCCAGCATTTT. The rearrangement uses TRBV7-2 and TRBJ1-5, with D uncertain. The CDR3 is 14 amino acids. CDR1 is SGHTA and CDR2 is FQGNSA in the germline V gene. Trimming removed 3 bases from V and 3 bases from J, with 9 bases in between.

This chain connects TRBV5-1 to TRBJ2-1; TRBD1 or TRBD2 may be the D gene (6 bases each). Germline CDR1 SGHRS, CDR2 YFSETQ. V shed 0 bases and J shed 8 bases, with 12 bases lying between them. The CDR3 loop spans 14 amino acids. The CDR3 region is CASSLAGGLDEQFF. CDR3 DNA: TGCGCCAGCAGCTTGGCCGGGGGCCTCGATGAGCAGTTCTTC.

This CDR3 is CASSLGRRGGADTQYF. The CDR3 bases are TGTGCCAGCAGCTTAGGCCGGCGCGGGGGGGCAGATACGCAGTATTTT. The chain is built from TRBV7-8 and TRBJ2-3, with 9 nucleotides matching TRBD2. The CDR3 length is 16 residues. Germline CDR1 and CDR2: SGHVS and FQNEAQ. V dropped 1 base and J dropped 4; count of bases not matched to a gene: 6.

This chain uses TRBV19 with TRBJ1-2; D unclear. Trimming removed 3 bases from V and 0 bases from J, with 14 bases in between. Germline V gives CDR1 LNHDA, CDR2 SQIVND (reference sequence). The CDR3 is made up of 16 amino acids. The DNA of the CDR3 is TGTGCCAGTAGTATTTTTGGAGCCGCACCTAACTATGGCTACACCTTC. Translated: CASSIFGAAPNYGYTF.